The 17 T cell receptor beta chains below all came from one sample that was sequenced in a study of STAT5B mutations in CD4+ large granular lymphocyte leukemia (dated by TCRdb to 2021 to 2024). Libraries came from the immunoSEQ multiplex PCR assay. Entries here come from immuneACCESS through TCRdb and include only in-frame sequences with V and J called. Some clones fail to appear in such tables; in the studies checked, an unresolved V gene covers under half of the shortfall, and the cause of the remainder is unknown. The sample table records around 33,000 clones; 88% of these occur just once. Of the sample, 0.97% is held by the ten largest clones. The sequenced material came from CD4+ T cells from blood buffy coats. All receptors derive from a human donor in good health.

This clone has more than one count but fewer than ten. The rearrangement uses TRBV7-9 and TRBJ1-4; D not resolved. V was shortened by 0 bases and J by 4 bases, with 12 bases between the two germline ends. This CDR3 has 16 amino acids. CDR1 is SEHNR, CDR2 FQNEAQ, per germline (reference sequence). This CDR3 is CASSLALPGFNEKLFF. Here the CDR3 DNA reads TGTGCCAGCAGCTTAGCGCTCCCGGGGTTTAATGAAAAACTGTTTTTT.

With respect to this clone: The junction shows a germline mismatch at one end, possibly a read error. This chain connects TRBV23-1 to TRBJ1-2; unclear D gene. TRBV23-1 is treated as an ORF (open reading frame) with a function not yet certain. The CDR3 loop spans 10 amino acids. CDR3 loop: CTRMDYGYTF. CDR3 nucleotide sequence: TGTACTAGGATGGACTATGGCTACACCTTC.

The chain employs TRBV28 and TRBJ1-2; D is undetermined. The CDR3 spans 13 residues. V shed 8 bases and J shed 5 bases, with 15 bases lying between them. Germline CDR1 MDHEN, CDR2 SYDVKM. In DNA form, the CDR3 reads TGTGCCAGCGTTGATAGACAATCTTATGGCTACACCTTC. Residues: CASVDRQSYGYTF.

This clone was counted between two and nine times. This chain links TRBV6-5 with TRBJ2-5; D possibly corresponds to TRBD2 (6 bases). Germline assignment: CDR1 MNHEY and CDR2 SVGAGI. Trimming took 7 bases from V and 5 from J, leaving 11 bases between them. This CDR3 is 12 amino acids long. The CDR3 sequence is CASTGVLETQYF. In DNA, the CDR3 is TGTGCCAGCACGGGGGTTTTGGAGACCCAGTACTTC.

The genes are TRBV12-5 and TRBJ2-3; D is ambiguous. V was trimmed by 2 bases and J by 1 base, leaving 4 bases between them. Germline V gives CDR1 LGHNT, CDR2 FRNRAP. The CDR3 loop spans 13 amino acids. The CDR3 protein is CASGLSRTDTQYF. The CDR3 DNA is TGTGCTAGTGGTTTGTCCCGCACAGATACGCAGTATTTT. Together with reference TRBV12-5 and TRBJ2-3, the CDR3 gives the full variable domain: DARVTQTPRHKVTEMGQEVTMRCQPILGHNTVFWYRQTMMQGLELLAYFRNRAPLDDSGMPKDRFSAEMPDATLATLKIQPSEPRDSAVYFCASGLSRTDTQYFGPGTRLTVL.

The chain uses TRBV4-3 and TRBJ1-4; a possible D gene is TRBD1 (5 bases). V lost 1 base, J lost 8 bases, and 17 bases lay in between. The germline V gene has CDR1 LGHNA and CDR2 YSLEER. The CDR3 loop spans 16 amino acids. The CDR3 protein is CASSQAVGRQKEKLFF. The DNA for the CDR3 is TGCGCCAGCAGCCAAGCCGTGGGGCGACAAAAGGAAAAACTGTTTTTT.

In the case of this clone: Germline and junction disagree at one end, which may indicate a read error. The chain recombines TRBV7-7 with TRBJ2-2; the D gene could be TRBD1 or TRBD2 (5 bases each). Germline values: CDR1 SSHAT, CDR2 FNYEAQ (reference sequence). The CDR3 is 14 amino acids. CDR3 sequence (DNA): TGTGCTAGCAGCTTAGGATTGGGGGCCGGGGAGCTGTTTTTT. Its translation: CASSLGLGAGELFF.

This chain connects TRBV10-3 to TRBJ1-1; D might be TRBD1 (5 bases). The germline CDR1 and CDR2 sequences are ENHRY and SYGVKD. Trimming removed 3 bases at V and 1 base at J, with 6 bases between. CDR3 size: 13 residues. The CDR3 region has the DNA TGTGCCATCAGTGACAGGGAGAACACTGAAGCTTTCTTT. Its translation is CAISDRENTEAFF.

The chain couples TRBV4-3 to TRBJ2-1; 7 bases agree with TRBD2. The CDR3 has 16 amino acids. Trimming took 0 bases from V and 4 from J; bases not matched to a gene: 6. The germline CDR1 and CDR2 sequences are LGHNA and YSLEER. The DNA of the CDR3 is TGCGCCAGCAGCCAAGAGCCTAGCGGCTTTTACAATGAGCAGTTCTTC. As protein: CASSQEPSGFYNEQFF.

A single count supports this clone. This sequence joins TRBV5-4 and TRBJ2-1; TRBD2 might be the D (6 bases). Trimming removed 2 bases at V and 6 bases at J, with 12 bases between. From germline, CDR1 is SGHNT and CDR2 YYREEE (reference sequence). This CDR3 region has 14 residues. The CDR3 nucleotides read TGTGCCAGCAGCTTAGGAGGGCAAGGCAATGAGCAGTTCTTC. This gives the protein CASSLGGQGNEQFF.

The chain couples TRBV19 to TRBJ1-4; D is ambiguous. The germline V gene encodes CDR1 LNHDA and CDR2 SQIVND (reference sequence). V was trimmed by 3 bases and J by 8 bases, leaving 4 bases between them. This CDR3 region has 11 residues. Here the CDR3 DNA reads TGTGCCAGTAGTATTGACGAAAAACTGTTTTTT. It specifies CASSIDEKLFF.

The chain joins TRBV6-5 to TRBJ1-1; D gene uncertain. V was shortened by 5 bases and J by 2 bases, with 15 bases between the two germline ends. Per germline, CDR1 MNHEY and CDR2 SVGAGI. The CDR3 loop spans 15 amino acids. The CDR3 loop reads CASSGKGLFNTEAFF. The CDR3 DNA follows: TGTGCCAGCAGTGGCAAAGGACTGTTCAACACTGAAGCTTTCTTT.

About this clone itself: A read error may produce the germline difference seen at one junction end. This chain uses TRBV6-1 with TRBJ2-2; no reliable D call. Germline V gene data show CDR1 as MNHNS and CDR2 as SASEGT. This CDR3 spans 13 amino acids. The CDR3 sequence: CASRSVHTAELFF. The CDR3 bases are TGTGCCAGCAGGTCCGTCCACACCGCGGAGCTGTTTTTT.

V gene TRBV6-5 combines with J gene TRBJ2-3; 10 nucleotides line up with TRBD1. Germline V CDR1 and CDR2: MNHEY, SVGAGI. This CDR3 comprises 15 residues. V gave up 5 bases and J gave up 5 bases; unmatched junction bases: 7. In nucleotides, the CDR3 is TGTGCCAGCAGTCCGGGACAGGGGACGGGAGATACGCAGTATTTT. Its translation is CASSPGQGTGDTQYF.

CDR3 residues: CASSLEEASTGELFF. The CDR3 region has the DNA TGTGCCAGCAGTCTAGAAGAGGCGAGTACCGGGGAGCTGTTTTTT. The rearrangement joins TRBV9 to TRBJ2-2, with D unresolved. Deletions cut 5 bases from V and 5 bases from J, with 16 bases between. This CDR3 has 15 residues. Germline lookup yields CDR1 SGDLS and CDR2 YYNGEE.

The rearrangement links TRBV7-2 to TRBJ1-5; TRBD1 is a possible D gene (5 bases). Trimming took off 3 bases at V and 11 bases at J, with 17 bases between the two ends. The CDR3 loop spans 14 amino acids. Germline V gene sequence: CDR1 SGHTA, CDR2 FQGNSA. For the CDR3, the DNA is TGTGCCAGCAGCTTCGAACCGGGGCCTCCAGCCCAGCATTTT. It translates to CASSFEPGPPAQHF.

The V gene is TRBV9, the J gene TRBJ2-3; no reliable D call. Germline V gives CDR1 SGDLS, CDR2 YYNGEE. Trimming removed 3 bases at V and 4 bases at J, with 27 bases between. The CDR3 totals 19 residues. The DNA for the CDR3 is TGTGCCAGCAGCGGTGGGAATACTGTAGGCAGACGATTCGCAGATACGCAGTATTTT. The encoded protein is CASSGGNTVGRRFADTQYF. The full variable domain, rest sourced from reference TRBV9 and TRBJ2-3, is DSGVTQTPKHLITATGQRVTLRCSPRSGDLSVYWYQQSLDQGLQFLIQYYNGEERAKGNILERFSAQQFPDLHSELNLSSLELGDSALYFCASSGGNTVGRRFADTQYFGPGTRLTVL.